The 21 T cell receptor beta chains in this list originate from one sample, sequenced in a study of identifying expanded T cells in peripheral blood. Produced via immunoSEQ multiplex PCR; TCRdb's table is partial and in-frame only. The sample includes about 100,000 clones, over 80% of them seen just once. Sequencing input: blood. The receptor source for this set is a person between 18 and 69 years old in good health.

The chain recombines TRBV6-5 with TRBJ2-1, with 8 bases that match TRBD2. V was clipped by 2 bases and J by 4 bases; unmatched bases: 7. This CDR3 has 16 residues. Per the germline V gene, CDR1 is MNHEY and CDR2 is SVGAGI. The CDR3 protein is CASSYTLAGGYNEQFF. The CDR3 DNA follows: TGTGCCAGCAGTTACACCCTGGCGGGGGGTTACAATGAGCAGTTCTTC.

Here the CDR3 reads CASSLGSGGGSYEQYF. CDR3 sequence (DNA): TGCGCCAGCAGCTTAGGCTCGGGGGGAGGCTCCTACGAGCAGTACTTC. V and J are TRBV5-1 and TRBJ2-7, with TRBD2 identical over 7 bases. The CDR3 extends over 16 amino acids. Germline assignment: CDR1 SGHRS and CDR2 YFSETQ. J gave up 0 bases and V 2 bases, and 8 bases lay outside the gene matches.

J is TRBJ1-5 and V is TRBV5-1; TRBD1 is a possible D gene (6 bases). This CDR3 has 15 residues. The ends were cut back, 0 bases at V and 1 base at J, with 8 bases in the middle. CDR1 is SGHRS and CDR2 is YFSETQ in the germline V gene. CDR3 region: CASSLDGGSNQPQHF. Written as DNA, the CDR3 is TGCGCCAGCAGCTTGGATGGGGGCAGCAATCAGCCCCAGCATTTT.

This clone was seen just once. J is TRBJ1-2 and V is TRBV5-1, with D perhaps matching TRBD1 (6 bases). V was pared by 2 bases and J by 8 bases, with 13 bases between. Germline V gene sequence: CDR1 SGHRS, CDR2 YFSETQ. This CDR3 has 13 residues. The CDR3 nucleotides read TGCGCCAGCAGCTTACTCAACAGGGACGGCTACACCTTC. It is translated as CASSLLNRDGYTF. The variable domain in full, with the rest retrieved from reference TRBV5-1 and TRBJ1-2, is KAGVTQTPRYLIKTRGQQVTLSCSPISGHRSVSWYQQTPGQGLQFLFEYFSETQRNKGNFPGRFSGRQFSNSRSEMNVSTLELGDSALYLCASSLLNRDGYTFGSGTRLTVV.

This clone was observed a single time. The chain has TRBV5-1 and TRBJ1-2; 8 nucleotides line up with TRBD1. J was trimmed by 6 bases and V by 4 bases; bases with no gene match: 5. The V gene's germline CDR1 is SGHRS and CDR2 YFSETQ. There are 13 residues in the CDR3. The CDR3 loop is CASSAGQGNGYTF. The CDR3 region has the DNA TGCGCCAGCAGCGCTGGACAGGGTAATGGCTACACCTTC.

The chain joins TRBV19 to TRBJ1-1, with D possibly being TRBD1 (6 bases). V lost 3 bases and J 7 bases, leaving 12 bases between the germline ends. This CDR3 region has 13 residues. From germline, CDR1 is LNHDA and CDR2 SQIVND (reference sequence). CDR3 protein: CASSIRQADEAFF. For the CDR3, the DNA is TGTGCCAGTAGTATTCGACAGGCAGATGAAGCTTTCTTT.

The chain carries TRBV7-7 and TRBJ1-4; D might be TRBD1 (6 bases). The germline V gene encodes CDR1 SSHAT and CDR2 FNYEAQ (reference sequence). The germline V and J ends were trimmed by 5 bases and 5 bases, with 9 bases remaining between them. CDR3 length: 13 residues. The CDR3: CASSTGRNEKLFF. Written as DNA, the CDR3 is TGTGCCAGCAGCACAGGGAGGAATGAAAAACTGTTTTTT.

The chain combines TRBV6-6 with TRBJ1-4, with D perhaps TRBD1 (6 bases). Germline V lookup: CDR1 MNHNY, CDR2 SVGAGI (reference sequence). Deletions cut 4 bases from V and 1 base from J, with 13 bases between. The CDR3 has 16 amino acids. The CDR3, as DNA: TGTGCCAGCAGTTTGGCATACAGGGAAACTAATGAAAAACTGTTTTTT. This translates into CASSLAYRETNEKLFF.

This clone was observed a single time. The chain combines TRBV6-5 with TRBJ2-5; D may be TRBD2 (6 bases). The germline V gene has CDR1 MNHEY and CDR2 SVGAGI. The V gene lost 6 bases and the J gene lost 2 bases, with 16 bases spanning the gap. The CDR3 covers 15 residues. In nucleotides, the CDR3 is TGTGCCAGCAGGAGAACCGGGACTCTTCAAGAGACCCAGTACTTC. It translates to CASRRTGTLQETQYF.

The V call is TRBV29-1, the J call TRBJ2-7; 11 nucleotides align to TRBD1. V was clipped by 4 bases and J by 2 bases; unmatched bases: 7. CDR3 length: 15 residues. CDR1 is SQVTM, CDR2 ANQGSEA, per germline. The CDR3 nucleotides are TGCAGCGTTGCCCGGGACAGGGGGTTAACCTACGAGCAGTACTTC. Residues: CSVARDRGLTYEQYF.

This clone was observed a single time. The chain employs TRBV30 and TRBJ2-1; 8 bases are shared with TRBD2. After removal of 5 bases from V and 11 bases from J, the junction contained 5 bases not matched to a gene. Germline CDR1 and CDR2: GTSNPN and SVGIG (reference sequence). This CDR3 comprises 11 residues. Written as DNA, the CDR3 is TGTGCCTGGGGACTAGCCCCACAGCAGTTCTTC. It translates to CAWGLAPQQFF.

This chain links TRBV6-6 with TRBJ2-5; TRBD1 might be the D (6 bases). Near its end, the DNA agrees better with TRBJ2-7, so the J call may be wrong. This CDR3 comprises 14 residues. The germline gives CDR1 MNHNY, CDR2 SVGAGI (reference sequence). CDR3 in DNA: TGTGCCAGCAGTTTCCGACAGGACTCAGGCGAGCAGTACTTC. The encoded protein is CASSFRQDSGEQYF.

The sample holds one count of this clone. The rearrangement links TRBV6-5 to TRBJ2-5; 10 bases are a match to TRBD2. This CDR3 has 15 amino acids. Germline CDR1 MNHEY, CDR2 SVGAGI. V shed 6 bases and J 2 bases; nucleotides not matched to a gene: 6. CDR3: CASRVAGGEQETQYF. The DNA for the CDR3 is TGTGCCAGCAGGGTAGCGGGGGGCGAACAAGAGACCCAGTACTTC.

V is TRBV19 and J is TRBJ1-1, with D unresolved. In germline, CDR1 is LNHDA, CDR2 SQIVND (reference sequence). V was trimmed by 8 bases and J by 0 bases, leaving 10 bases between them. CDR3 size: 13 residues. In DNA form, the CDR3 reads TGTGCCAGTGTCAAGAACATGAACACTGAAGCTTTCTTT. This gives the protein CASVKNMNTEAFF.

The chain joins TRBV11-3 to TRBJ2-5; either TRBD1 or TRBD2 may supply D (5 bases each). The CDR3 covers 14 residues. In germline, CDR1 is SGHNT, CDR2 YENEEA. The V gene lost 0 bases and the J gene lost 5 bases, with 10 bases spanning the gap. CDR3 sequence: CASSLDREIETQYF. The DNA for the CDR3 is TGTGCCAGCAGCTTAGACAGGGAGATTGAGACCCAGTACTTC.

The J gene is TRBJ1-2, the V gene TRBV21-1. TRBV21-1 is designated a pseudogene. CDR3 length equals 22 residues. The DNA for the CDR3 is TGTGCCAGCAGCAAAGGAAGAGGGGACGACCCCTATCTAGTTGGGGCTAACTATGGCTACACCTTC. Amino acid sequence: CASSKGRGDDPYLVGANYGYTF.

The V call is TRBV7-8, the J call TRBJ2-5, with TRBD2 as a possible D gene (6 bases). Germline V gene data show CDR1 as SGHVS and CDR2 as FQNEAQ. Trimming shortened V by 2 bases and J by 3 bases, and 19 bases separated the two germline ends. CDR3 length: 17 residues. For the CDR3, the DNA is TGTGCCAGCAGCTTATGGCGGATTAGCGGTGAAAAAGAGACCCAGTACTTC. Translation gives CASSLWRISGEKETQYF.

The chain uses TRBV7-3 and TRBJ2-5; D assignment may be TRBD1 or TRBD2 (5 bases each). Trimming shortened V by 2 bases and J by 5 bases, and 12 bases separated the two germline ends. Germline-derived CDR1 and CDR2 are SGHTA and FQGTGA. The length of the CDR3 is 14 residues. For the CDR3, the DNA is TGTGCCAGCAGCTTAGGGGACCAAAGGGAGACCCAGTACTTC. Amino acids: CASSLGDQRETQYF.

In DNA, the CDR3 is TGTGCCAGCTCACCGACTAGCGGGGGGGCCCTGAGTGGTGAGCAGTTCTTC. This encodes CASSPTSGGALSGEQFF. The V gene is TRBV18, the J gene TRBJ2-1; 14 bases are a match to TRBD2. Germline CDR1 reads KGHSH; CDR2 reads LQKENI. V dropped 3 bases and J dropped 9; count of bases not matched to a gene: 10. The CDR3 spans 17 residues.

CDR3 protein: CAWSIQGGQPQHF. Here the CDR3 DNA reads TGTGCCTGGAGTATTCAGGGAGGCCAGCCCCAGCATTTT. The chain uses TRBV30 and TRBJ1-5; D perhaps matches TRBD1 (5 bases). The CDR3 extends over 13 amino acids. Per the germline V gene, CDR1 is GTSNPN and CDR2 is SVGIG (reference sequence). Trimming pared 2 bases from V and 7 bases from J, leaving 12 bases between.

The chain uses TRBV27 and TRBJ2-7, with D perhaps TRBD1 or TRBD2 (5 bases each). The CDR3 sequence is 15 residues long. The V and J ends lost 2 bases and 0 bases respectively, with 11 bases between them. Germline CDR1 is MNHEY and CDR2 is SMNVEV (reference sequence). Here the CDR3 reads CASSLKLGASYEQYF. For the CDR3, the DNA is TGTGCCAGCAGTTTAAAACTCGGGGCCTCCTACGAGCAGTACTTC.